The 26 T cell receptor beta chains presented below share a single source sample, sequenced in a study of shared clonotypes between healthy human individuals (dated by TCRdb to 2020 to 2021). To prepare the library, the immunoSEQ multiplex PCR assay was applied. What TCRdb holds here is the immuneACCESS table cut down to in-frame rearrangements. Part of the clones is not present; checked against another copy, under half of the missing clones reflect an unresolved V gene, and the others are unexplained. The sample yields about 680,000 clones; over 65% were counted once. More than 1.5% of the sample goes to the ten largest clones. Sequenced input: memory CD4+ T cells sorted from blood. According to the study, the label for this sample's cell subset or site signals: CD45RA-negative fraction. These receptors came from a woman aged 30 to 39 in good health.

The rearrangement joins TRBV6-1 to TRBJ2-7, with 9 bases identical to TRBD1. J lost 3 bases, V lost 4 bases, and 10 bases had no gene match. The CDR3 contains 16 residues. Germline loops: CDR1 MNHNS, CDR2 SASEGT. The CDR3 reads CASSGDRGTTLYEQYF. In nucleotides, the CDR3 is TGTGCCAGCAGTGGTGACAGGGGGACTACCCTCTACGAGCAGTACTTC.

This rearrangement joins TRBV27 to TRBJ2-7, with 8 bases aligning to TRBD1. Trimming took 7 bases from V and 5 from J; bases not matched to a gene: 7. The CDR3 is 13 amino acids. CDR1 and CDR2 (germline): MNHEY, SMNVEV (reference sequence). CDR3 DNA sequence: TGTGCCAGCACCCGACAGGGGTCTAACGAGCAGTACTTC. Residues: CASTRQGSNEQYF.

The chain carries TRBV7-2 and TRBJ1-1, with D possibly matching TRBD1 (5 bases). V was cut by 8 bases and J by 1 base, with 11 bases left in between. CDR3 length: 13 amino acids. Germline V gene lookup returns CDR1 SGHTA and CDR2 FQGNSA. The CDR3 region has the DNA TGTGCCAGCTCGGGACGGCGGAACACTGAAGCTTTCTTT. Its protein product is CASSGRRNTEAFF.

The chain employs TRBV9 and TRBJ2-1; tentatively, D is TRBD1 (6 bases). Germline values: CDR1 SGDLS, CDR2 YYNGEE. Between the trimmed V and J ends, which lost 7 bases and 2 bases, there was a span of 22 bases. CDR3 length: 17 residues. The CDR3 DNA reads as TGTGCCAGCGACCCCACTCCATGGACAGAAACCTACAATGAGCAGTTCTTC. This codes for CASDPTPWTETYNEQFF.

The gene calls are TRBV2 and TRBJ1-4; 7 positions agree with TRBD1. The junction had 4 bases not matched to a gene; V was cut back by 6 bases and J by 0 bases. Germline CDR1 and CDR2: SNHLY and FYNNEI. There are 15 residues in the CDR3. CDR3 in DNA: TGTGCCAGCAGGGGACAGACTGCAACTAATGAAAAACTGTTTTTT. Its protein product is CASRGQTATNEKLFF.

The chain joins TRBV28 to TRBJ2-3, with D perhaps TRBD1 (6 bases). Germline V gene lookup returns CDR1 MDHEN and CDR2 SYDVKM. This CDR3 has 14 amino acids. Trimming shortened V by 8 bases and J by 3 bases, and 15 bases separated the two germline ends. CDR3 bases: TGTGCCAGCCAGCAACAGGGAGTGACAGATACGCAGTATTTT. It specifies CASQQQGVTDTQYF.

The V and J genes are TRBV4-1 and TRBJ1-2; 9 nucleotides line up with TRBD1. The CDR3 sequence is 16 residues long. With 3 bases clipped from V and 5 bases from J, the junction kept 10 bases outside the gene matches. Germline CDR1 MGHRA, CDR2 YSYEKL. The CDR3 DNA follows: TGCGCCAGCAGCCAGCCTTTAGACAGGGGGTCGTATGGCTACACCTTC. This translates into CASSQPLDRGSYGYTF.

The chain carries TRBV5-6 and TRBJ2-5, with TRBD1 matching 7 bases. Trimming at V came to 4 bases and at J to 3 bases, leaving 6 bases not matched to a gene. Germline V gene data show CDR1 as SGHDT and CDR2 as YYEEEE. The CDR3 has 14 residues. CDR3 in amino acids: CASSQDRRKETQYF. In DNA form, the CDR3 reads TGTGCCAGCAGCCAGGACAGGAGGAAAGAGACCCAGTACTTC. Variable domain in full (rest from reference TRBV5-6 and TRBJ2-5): DAGVTQSPTHLIKTRGQQVTLRCSPKSGHDTVSWYQQALGQGPQFIFQYYEEEERQRGNFPDRFSGHQFPNYSSELNVNALLLGDSALYLCASSQDRRKETQYFGPGTRLLVL.

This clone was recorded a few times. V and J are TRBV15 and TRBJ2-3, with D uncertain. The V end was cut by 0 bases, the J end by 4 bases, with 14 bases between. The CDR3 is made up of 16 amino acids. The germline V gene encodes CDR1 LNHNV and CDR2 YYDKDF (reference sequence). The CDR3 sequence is CATSRDRLKGSDTQYF. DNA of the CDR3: TGTGCCACCAGCAGAGATCGACTCAAGGGATCAGATACGCAGTATTTT.

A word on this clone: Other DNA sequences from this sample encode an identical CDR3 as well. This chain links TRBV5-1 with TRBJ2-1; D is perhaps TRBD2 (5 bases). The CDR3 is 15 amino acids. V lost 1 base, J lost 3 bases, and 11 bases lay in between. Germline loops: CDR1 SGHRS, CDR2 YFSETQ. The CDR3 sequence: CASSLSSGVYNEQFF. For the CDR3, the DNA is TGCGCCAGCAGCTTGTCAAGCGGAGTCTACAATGAGCAGTTCTTC.

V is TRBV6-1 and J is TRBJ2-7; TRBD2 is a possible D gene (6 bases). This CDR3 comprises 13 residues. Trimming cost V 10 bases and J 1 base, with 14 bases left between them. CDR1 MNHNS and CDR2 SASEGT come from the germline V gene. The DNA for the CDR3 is TGTGCCACCTTAGGTGGAGGGTCCTACGAGCAGTACTTC. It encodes CATLGGGSYEQYF.

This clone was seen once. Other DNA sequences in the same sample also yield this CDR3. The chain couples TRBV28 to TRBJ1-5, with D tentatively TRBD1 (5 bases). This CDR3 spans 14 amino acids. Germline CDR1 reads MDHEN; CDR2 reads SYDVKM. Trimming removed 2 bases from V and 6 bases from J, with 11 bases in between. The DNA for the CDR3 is TGTGCCAGCAGTTTAATCCAGGGCGGTCAGCCCCAGCATTTT. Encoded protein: CASSLIQGGQPQHF.

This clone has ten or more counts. The CDR3 DNA sequence: TGTGCCAGTGGGGACTACACAGATACGCAGTATTTT. This sequence encodes CASGDYTDTQYF. This chain links TRBV19 with TRBJ2-3; 7 positions agree with TRBD2. Looked up from germline, CDR1 is LNHDA and CDR2 is SQIVND (reference sequence). After removal of 8 bases from V and 2 bases from J, the junction contained 1 base not matched to a gene. The CDR3 extends over 12 amino acids. The whole variable domain, remainder taken from reference TRBV19 and TRBJ2-3, is DGGITQSPKYLFRKEGQNVTLSCEQNLNHDAMYWYRQDPGQGLRLIYYSQIVNDFQKGDIAEGYSVSREKKESFPLTVTSAQKNPTAFYLCASGDYTDTQYFGPGTRLTVL.

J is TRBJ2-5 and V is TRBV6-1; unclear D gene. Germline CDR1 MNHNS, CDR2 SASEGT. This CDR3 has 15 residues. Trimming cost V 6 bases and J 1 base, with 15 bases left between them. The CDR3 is CASSPPKAPQETQYF. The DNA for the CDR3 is TGTGCCAGCAGCCCCCCCAAAGCGCCCCAAGAGACCCAGTACTTC.

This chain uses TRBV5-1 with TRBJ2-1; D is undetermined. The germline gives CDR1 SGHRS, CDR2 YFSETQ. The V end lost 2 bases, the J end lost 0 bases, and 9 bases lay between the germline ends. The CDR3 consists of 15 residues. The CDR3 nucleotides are TGCGCCAGCAGCTTCGAGCTTACCTCCTACAATGAGCAGTTCTTC. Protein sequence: CASSFELTSYNEQFF.

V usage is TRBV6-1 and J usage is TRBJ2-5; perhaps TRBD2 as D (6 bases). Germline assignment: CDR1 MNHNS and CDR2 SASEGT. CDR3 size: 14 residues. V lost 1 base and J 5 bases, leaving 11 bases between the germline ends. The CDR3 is CASSEVGGIETQYF. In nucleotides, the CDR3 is TGTGCCAGCAGTGAAGTTGGGGGGATCGAGACCCAGTACTTC.

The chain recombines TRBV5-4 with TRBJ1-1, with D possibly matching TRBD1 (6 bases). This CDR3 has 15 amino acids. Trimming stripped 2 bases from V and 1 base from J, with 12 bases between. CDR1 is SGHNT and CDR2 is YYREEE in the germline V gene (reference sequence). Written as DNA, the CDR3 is TGTGCCAGCAGCTTCCAGCGGGGGGCGAACACTGAAGCTTTCTTT. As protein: CASSFQRGANTEAFF.

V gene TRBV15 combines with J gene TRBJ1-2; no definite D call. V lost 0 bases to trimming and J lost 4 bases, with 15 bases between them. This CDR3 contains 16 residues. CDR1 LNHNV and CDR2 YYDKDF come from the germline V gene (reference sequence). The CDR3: CATSRDISFGGYGYTF. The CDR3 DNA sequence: TGTGCCACCAGCAGAGATATTTCCTTTGGAGGCTATGGCTACACCTTC.

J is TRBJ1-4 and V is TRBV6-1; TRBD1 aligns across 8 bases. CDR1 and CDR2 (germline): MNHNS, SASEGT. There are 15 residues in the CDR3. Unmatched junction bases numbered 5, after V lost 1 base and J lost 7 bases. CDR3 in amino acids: CASSEGQGSAEKLFF. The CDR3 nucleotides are TGTGCCAGCAGTGAAGGACAGGGGTCGGCTGAAAAACTGTTTTTT.

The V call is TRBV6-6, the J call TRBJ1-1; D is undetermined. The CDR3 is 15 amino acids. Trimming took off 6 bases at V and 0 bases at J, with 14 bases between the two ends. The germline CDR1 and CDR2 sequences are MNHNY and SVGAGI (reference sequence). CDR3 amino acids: CASSVDSLMNTEAFF. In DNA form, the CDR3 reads TGTGCCAGCAGCGTGGACTCACTGATGAACACTGAAGCTTTCTTT.

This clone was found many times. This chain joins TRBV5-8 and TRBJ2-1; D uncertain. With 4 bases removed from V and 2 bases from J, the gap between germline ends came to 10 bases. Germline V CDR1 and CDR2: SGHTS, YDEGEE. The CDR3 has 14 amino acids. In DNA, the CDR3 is TGTGCCAGCAGCCACCGGGCTACCTACAATGAGCAGTTCTTC. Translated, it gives CASSHRATYNEQFF.

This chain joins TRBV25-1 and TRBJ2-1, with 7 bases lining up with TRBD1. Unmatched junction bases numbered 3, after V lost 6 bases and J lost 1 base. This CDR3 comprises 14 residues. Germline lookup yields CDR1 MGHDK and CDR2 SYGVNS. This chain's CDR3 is CASRGQESYNEQFF. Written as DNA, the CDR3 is TGTGCCAGCAGAGGACAGGAGTCCTACAATGAGCAGTTCTTC.

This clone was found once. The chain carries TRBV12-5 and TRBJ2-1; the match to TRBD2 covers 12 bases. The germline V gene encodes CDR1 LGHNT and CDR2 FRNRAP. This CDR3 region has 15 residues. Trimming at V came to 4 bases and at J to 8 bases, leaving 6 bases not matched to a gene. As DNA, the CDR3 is TGTGCTAGTGGTTCGCGACTAGCGGGAGAACATGAGCAGTTCTTC. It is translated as CASGSRLAGEHEQFF.

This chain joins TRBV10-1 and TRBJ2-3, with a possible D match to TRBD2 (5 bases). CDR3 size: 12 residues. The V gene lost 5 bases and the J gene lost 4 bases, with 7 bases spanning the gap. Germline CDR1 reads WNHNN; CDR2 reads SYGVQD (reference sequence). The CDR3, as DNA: TGCGCCAGCAGTTGGGAGTCAGATACGCAGTATTTT. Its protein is CASSWESDTQYF.

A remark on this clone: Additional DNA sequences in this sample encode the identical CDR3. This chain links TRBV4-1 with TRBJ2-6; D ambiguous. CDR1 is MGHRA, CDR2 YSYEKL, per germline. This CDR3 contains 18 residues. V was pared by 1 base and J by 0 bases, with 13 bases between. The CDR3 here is CASSQGRARSSGANVLTF. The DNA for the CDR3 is TGCGCCAGCAGCCAAGGACGGGCCCGGAGCTCTGGGGCCAACGTCCTGACTTTC.

The CDR3, as DNA: TGTGCCAGCGGGTCTTACAATGAGCAGTTCTTC. This codes for CASGSYNEQFF. The V gene is TRBV7-2, the J gene TRBJ2-1; D ambiguous. Germline CDR1 reads SGHTA; CDR2 reads FQGNSA. V lost 8 bases, J lost 4 bases, and 6 bases lay in between. The CDR3 has 11 amino acids.